The clone carrying this TCR beta chain turned up a few times. This specimen includes other DNA sequences encoding the same CDR3. The source of the sample is a study of blood T cell repertoires in COVID-19. Study summary: Researchers got acute and convalescent COVID-19 samples from the United States, Italy and Spain. The analysed material was cDNA or gDNA that came from T cells, B-cell-depleted T cells, or PBMCs.

From germline, CDR1 is SNHLY and CDR2 FYNNEI. J lost 4 bases, V lost 8 bases, and 16 bases had no gene match. This CDR3 has 16 amino acids. In the authors' methods: The authors estimated nucleated cell counts from reference gene primer amplification. Using immunoSEQ multiplex PCR, the repertoire was profiled, and TCRdb retains in-frame clones only, with some absent. V and J calls and clone size are given by that table; D and trimming were obtained from the DNA. This repertoire shows some 110,000 clones, roughly four fifths found once; its top ten account for 2.5% to 3.5%. The specimen was peripheral blood. This sequence joins TRBV2 and TRBJ2-7; 8 nucleotides agree with TRBD1. The sequence was collected from a woman aged 80 or over with active or convalescent COVID-19. The CDR3: CASEGSEQGEGYEQYF. The CDR3, as DNA: TGTGCCAGCGAGGGGTCCGAACAGGGGGAAGGTTACGAGCAGTACTTC.